This TCR beta chain was found in a study of T cells in Graves' hyperthyroidism and ophthalmopathy. General study findings and limits: Prediction of ophthalmopathy progression came a median around 6.5 months pre-onset. Blood shared most expanded thyroid clonotypes above 0.001.

This clonotype has ten or more counts. What it binds is not known. Trimming left V 1 base short and J 0 bases short, with 7 bases between. The CDR3 spans 14 residues. CDR1 MGHDK and CDR2 SYGVNS come from the germline V gene. Regions amplified from RNA transcripts were the TCR beta CDR3 regions. The TCR CDR3 was amplified in a first-round RT-PCR using the HTBI primer set. TCRdb re-called the multiplex PCR reads with MiXCR, one entry per CDR3 protein. Found here are 330,000 or so distinct CDR3 sequences, roughly a fifth of them singletons; the top ten hold under 45%. The study included ophthalmopathy patients with Clinical Activity Score at least 3, NOSPECS grade at least 4 and duration under 3 months. It was 8 to 10 ml of fresh peripheral blood that supplied the PBMCs.

Sequenced material: blood. The receptor was derived from a man over 45 with Graves' ophthalmopathy. The gene calls are TRBV25-1 and TRBJ2-7; no definite D call. In DNA, the CDR3 is TGTGCCAGCAGTGAATCTGGGAACTCCTACGAGCAGTACTTC. Amino acid sequence: CASSESGNSYEQYF.